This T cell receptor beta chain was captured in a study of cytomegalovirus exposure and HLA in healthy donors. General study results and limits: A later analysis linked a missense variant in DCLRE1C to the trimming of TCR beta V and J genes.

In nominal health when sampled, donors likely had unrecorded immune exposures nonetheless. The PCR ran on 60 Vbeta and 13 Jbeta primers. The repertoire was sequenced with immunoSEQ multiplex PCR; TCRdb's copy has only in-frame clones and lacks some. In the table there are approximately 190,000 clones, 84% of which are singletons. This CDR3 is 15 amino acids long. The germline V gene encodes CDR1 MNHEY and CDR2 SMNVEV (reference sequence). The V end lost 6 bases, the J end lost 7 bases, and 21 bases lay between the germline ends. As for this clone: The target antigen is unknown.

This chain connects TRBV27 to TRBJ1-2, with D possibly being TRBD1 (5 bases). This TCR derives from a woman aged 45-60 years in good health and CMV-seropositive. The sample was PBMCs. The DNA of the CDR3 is TGTGCCAGCAGCCCGGGGGGAGGTGATTGGCGTGGCTACACCTTC. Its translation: CASSPGGGDWRGYTF.